Listed below are T cell receptor beta chains from one sample, sequenced in a study of blood T cell repertoires in COVID-19. TCRdb's table, derived via immunoSEQ multiplex PCR, lists solely in-frame clones and lacks some. The sample carries approximately 220,000 clones, 65% to 85% recorded once. The source material was peripheral blood. These TCRs come from a young woman who had recovered from COVID-19. Each CDR3 is given with its conserved first and last residue. Fields, in order: CDR3 length, V gene, D gene, clone size, J gene, CDR3 protein, CDR3 DNA. A D gene is named only where the DNA matches it firmly. Size is stated for part of the rows, as once, few or many counts, or as a class when the clone is expanded.

17,TRBV4-2,.,.,TRBJ2-2,CASSQEVQRVNTGELFF,TGTGCCAGCAGCCAAGAGGTCCAGCGGGTGAACACCGGGGAGCTGTTTTTT
17,TRBV7-6,TRBD2,.,TRBJ2-1,CASSLYRREGSSNEQFF,TGTGCCAGCAGCTTATATCGACGGGAGGGTTCCTCCAATGAGCAGTTCTTC
14,TRBV7-8,.,.,TRBJ2-3,CASSSYRRTDTQYF,TGTGCCAGCAGCTCCTACAGACGCACAGATACGCAGTATTTT
13,TRBV19,TRBD1,.,TRBJ1-2,CASRGQEAYGYTF,TGTGCCAGTAGGGGACAGGAGGCCTATGGCTACACCTTC
12,TRBV4-1,TRBD2,.,TRBJ2-1,CASSQDTGGQFF,TGCGCCAGCAGCCAAGATACGGGAGGGCAGTTCTTC
12,TRBV9,.,.,TRBJ2-7,CASRGTEDEQYF,TGTGCCAGCAGGGGAACGGAGGACGAGCAGTACTTC
16,TRBV2,TRBD1,.,TRBJ1-6,CASSVKQGTLGSPLHF,TGTGCCAGCAGTGTCAAACAGGGGACTCTTGGATCACCCCTCCACTTT
14,TRBV7-9,.,.,TRBJ1-6,CASSRSQGYSPLHF,TGTGCCAGCAGCCGAAGCCAGGGTTATTCACCCCTCCACTTT
18,TRBV9,TRBD1,.,TRBJ1-1,CASSVGFNLRDRNTEAFF,TGTGCCAGCAGCGTAGGTTTTAACCTCCGGGACAGGAACACTGAAGCTTTCTTT
15,TRBV19,.,.,TRBJ1-3,CASSIGQASGNTIYF,TGTGCCAGTAGTATTGGTCAAGCCTCTGGAAACACCATATATTTT
14,TRBV6-6,TRBD1,.,TRBJ1-2,CASIHGTGDYGYTF,TGTGCCAGCATCCACGGGACAGGGGACTATGGCTACACCTTC
15,TRBV12-5,TRBD1,.,TRBJ1-2,CASGLGQGAYYGYTF,TGTGCTAGTGGTTTGGGGCAGGGGGCCTACTATGGCTACACCTTC
15,TRBV5-4,TRBD2,few,TRBJ2-1,CASSLGGSNDNEQFF,TGTGCCAGCAGCTTGGGCGGGAGCAACGACAATGAGCAGTTCTTC
15,TRBV19,TRBD1,.,TRBJ1-1,CASSIMGQGGTEAFF,TGTGCCAGTAGTATAATGGGACAGGGGGGCACTGAAGCTTTCTTT